A single TCR beta chain is shown here with its context. As yet, its antigen is unknown. At one boundary the junction diverges from the germline segment, which might be a read error. The sample originates from a study of T cells in Graves' hyperthyroidism and ophthalmopathy. Duration under 3 months, a NOSPECS grade of at least 4, and a Clinical Activity Score of at least 3 characterized the ophthalmopathy patients. Whole-study results and caveats: Blood also showed most of the thyroid clonotypes that were expanded above 0.001. A model using 13 V-J features told ophthalmopathy apart from stable hyperthyroidism. Ophthalmopathy, which appeared later, was predicted by the model a median roughly 6.5 months before onset.

The V gene's germline CDR1 is MNHNS and CDR2 SASEGT. This CDR3 comprises 17 residues. TCR beta CDR3 regions were amplified from RNA. RT-PCR in the first round (using the HTBI primer set) targeted the TCR CDR3. TCRdb independently ran MiXCR on the multiplex PCR reads; one entry per CDR3 protein. The profile shows approximately 400,000 distinct CDR3 sequences, approximately 14% of them singletons. Sequencing was done on a sample of blood. V is TRBV6-1 and J is TRBJ2-3; 13 bases are shared with TRBD2. This TCR came from a woman aged 25 to 39 with Graves' ophthalmopathy. The DNA of the CDR3 is TGTACCAGCTCCGGGACTAGCGGGGTTAATTTCACAGATACGCAGTATTTT. This sequence encodes CTSSGTSGVNFTDTQYF.